This T cell receptor (beta chain) came from a study of cytomegalovirus exposure and HLA in healthy donors. Between the trimmed V and J ends, which lost 6 bases and 5 bases, there was a span of 14 bases. Looked up from germline, CDR1 is MNHNS and CDR2 is SASEGT. The CDR3 totals 14 residues. This clone was counted only a few times. The antigen remains unidentified. PCR employed 60 Vbeta and 13 Jbeta primers. This table comes from immunoSEQ multiplex PCR, and its TCRdb copy is limited to in-frame clones, with some not included. The table has 110,000 or so clones, less than 80% seen once. Study findings and constraints: Trimming of TCR beta V- and J-genes showed a link, identified in a later analysis, to a missense DCLRE1C variant. A list of roughly 180 TCR beta chains associated with cytomegalovirus was given. It was shown in a later analysis that HLA-associated TCR beta chains were more clonally expanded than other, equally common chains.

Material for sequencing was PBMCs. This sequence was found in a man aged 30 to 45 in good health and CMV-seronegative. The V and J genes are TRBV6-1 and TRBJ2-1; D unresolved. The CDR3 reads CASSELTINNEQFF. In nucleotides, the CDR3 is TGTGCCAGCAGCGAATTGACAATCAACAATGAGCAGTTCTTC.